These 19 T cell receptor beta chains share one sample of origin, sequenced in a study of control samples from healthy donors and cancer patients. Some clones are missing from TCRdb's copy, which holds only in-frame ones; the method was immunoSEQ multiplex PCR. The top ten hold approximately 1.6% of the sample, which has about 140,000 clones, 88% seen once. Sequencing was done on a sample of blood. The receptors shown here come from a man aged 18 to 29 in good health.

The rearrangement links TRBV5-1 to TRBJ1-6; tentatively, D is TRBD1 (6 bases). This CDR3 has 15 amino acids. V lost 4 bases, J lost 7 bases, and 15 bases lay in between. The V gene's germline CDR1 is SGHRS and CDR2 YFSETQ. The CDR3 sequence: CASSRRQDGNSPLHF. The CDR3 bases are TGCGCCAGCAGCCGGCGACAGGACGGCAATTCACCCCTCCACTTT.

V and J are TRBV5-1 and TRBJ2-7; 9 nucleotides line up with TRBD2. Per germline, CDR1 SGHRS and CDR2 YFSETQ. This CDR3 spans 16 amino acids. The junction had 8 bases not matched to a gene; V was cut back by 4 bases and J by 0 bases. CDR3 DNA: TGCGCCAGCAGCCCGTTGGCGGGAGGGAGCTCCTACGAGCAGTACTTC. It translates to CASSPLAGGSSYEQYF.

The chain uses TRBV19 and TRBJ2-2, with TRBD1 as a possible D gene (6 bases). The CDR3 totals 16 residues. V was pared by 5 bases and J by 0 bases, with 13 bases between. Germline CDR1 and CDR2: LNHDA and SQIVND (reference sequence). This CDR3 reads CASSSGQFPNTGELFF. CDR3 DNA: TGTGCCAGTAGTTCAGGACAGTTCCCGAACACCGGGGAGCTGTTTTTT.

The chain recombines TRBV25-1 with TRBJ1-1; maybe TRBD1 (5 bases). Trimming left V 2 bases short and J 5 bases short, with 12 bases between. The CDR3 consists of 14 residues. Germline assignment: CDR1 MGHDK and CDR2 SYGVNS. The CDR3 nucleotides read TGTGCCAGCAGTGAAGAAGGGACGGTAACTGAAGCTTTCTTT. It specifies CASSEEGTVTEAFF.

The chain combines TRBV7-9 with TRBJ1-1; D call uncertain. Trimming left V 5 bases short and J 4 bases short, with 14 bases between. The CDR3 runs 14 residues. Per germline, CDR1 SEHNR and CDR2 FQNEAQ (reference sequence). The CDR3 loop is CASSPLFGSTEAFF. CDR3 bases: TGTGCCAGCAGCCCTCTGTTCGGGAGCACTGAAGCTTTCTTT.

Written as DNA, the CDR3 is TGTGCCAGCAGTTACTCCTTCACATACGAGCAGTACTTC. Translating gives CASSYSFTYEQYF. V usage is TRBV6-5 and J usage is TRBJ2-7; no clear D gene. The germline V and J ends were trimmed by 0 bases and 4 bases, with 7 bases remaining between them. This CDR3 region has 13 residues. The germline V gene has CDR1 MNHEY and CDR2 SVGAGI.

The chain uses TRBV5-4 and TRBJ2-5; the match to TRBD2 covers 7 bases. Germline V gene lookup returns CDR1 SGHNT and CDR2 YYREEE (reference sequence). Trimming took 0 bases from V and 1 from J; bases not matched to a gene: 0. The CDR3 runs 14 residues. CDR3: CASSLGGGQETQYF. The DNA of the CDR3 is TGTGCCAGCAGCTTGGGCGGGGGCCAAGAGACCCAGTACTTC.

This clone was recorded a few times. The chain joins TRBV5-1 to TRBJ1-1; D perhaps matches TRBD1 (6 bases). Germline V gives CDR1 SGHRS, CDR2 YFSETQ. This CDR3 spans 15 amino acids. V was clipped by 2 bases and J by 4 bases, with 15 bases between them. CDR3 in amino acids: CASSLEQGVSTEAFF. DNA of the CDR3: TGCGCCAGCAGCTTAGAACAGGGAGTCAGCACTGAAGCTTTCTTT.

The chain combines TRBV9 with TRBJ2-6; D not resolved. This CDR3 has 17 amino acids. The V gene's germline CDR1 is SGDLS and CDR2 YYNGEE. The ends were cut back, 1 base at V and 4 bases at J, with 15 bases in the middle. The DNA for the CDR3 is TGTGCCAGCAGCGTAACCCCCCTTGTTTCGGGGGCCAACGTCCTGACTTTC. Translating it yields CASSVTPLVSGANVLTF.

The CDR3, as DNA: TGTGCCAGCAGCTTAGATGGGGCCGCGCAAGGAAACACCATATATTTT. As protein: CASSLDGAAQGNTIYF. The V call is TRBV7-8, the J call TRBJ1-3, with a weak D call TRBD1 (5 bases). The CDR3 totals 16 residues. Germline V gives CDR1 SGHVS, CDR2 FQNEAQ. Trimming removed 1 base from V and 4 bases from J, with 14 bases in between.

CDR3 coding DNA: TGTGCCAGTACATGGGGGAGCTCCTATAATTCACCCCTCCACTTT. Its translation: CASTWGSSYNSPLHF. This chain connects TRBV19 to TRBJ1-6, with D possibly being TRBD1 (5 bases). Germline values: CDR1 LNHDA, CDR2 SQIVND (reference sequence). The CDR3 covers 15 residues. V shed 7 bases and J shed 0 bases, with 10 bases lying between them.

The chain joins TRBV2 to TRBJ1-5; D is uncertain. Germline V CDR1 and CDR2: SNHLY, FYNNEI. This CDR3 comprises 13 residues. V lost 0 bases and J lost 5, with 5 bases in between. CDR3 in amino acids: CASSEALDQPQHF. In DNA form, the CDR3 reads TGTGCCAGCAGTGAAGCGCTTGATCAGCCCCAGCATTTT.

A few counts support this clone. CDR3 sequence reads: CATSIGGTGGETQYF. The CDR3 DNA is TGTGCCACCAGCATCGGGGGGACAGGGGGAGAGACCCAGTACTTC. V gene TRBV15 combines with J gene TRBJ2-5; 11 nucleotides match TRBD1. The J segment lost 4 bases and the V segment lost 4 bases, leaving 5 bases of the junction unmatched. Germline CDR1 and CDR2: LNHNV and YYDKDF (reference sequence). There are 15 residues in the CDR3.

V gene TRBV13 combines with J gene TRBJ2-2; 12 bases line up with TRBD2. V lost 2 bases and J lost 5; bases outside the gene matches: 0. The length of the CDR3 is 15 residues. Germline V lookup: CDR1 PRHDT, CDR2 FYEKMQ (reference sequence). The CDR3 coding sequence is TGTGCCAGCAGCTTAACTAGCGGGGGGACCGGGGAGCTGTTTTTT. Its translation is CASSLTSGGTGELFF.

The V gene is TRBV25-1, the J gene TRBJ2-2; 8 bases are shared with TRBD1. The CDR3 spans 15 residues. Losses at the gene ends were 7 bases for V and 4 bases for J; bases not matched to a gene: 8. The germline V gene has CDR1 MGHDK and CDR2 SYGVNS. CDR3 in amino acids: CASKRTGKGTGELFF. The CDR3 DNA reads as TGTGCCAGCAAGCGGACAGGGAAGGGCACCGGGGAGCTGTTTTTT. The full variable domain, completed using reference TRBV25-1 and TRBJ2-2, is EADIYQTPRYLVIGTGKKITLECSQTMGHDKMYWYQQDPGMELHLIHYSYGVNSTEKGDLSSESTVSRIRTEHFPLTLESARPSHTSQYLCASKRTGKGTGELFFGEGSRLTVL.

This clone was seen a single time. The chain employs TRBV19 and TRBJ1-5; possibly TRBD1 for D (5 bases). This CDR3 contains 18 residues. Germline loops: CDR1 LNHDA, CDR2 SQIVND (reference sequence). V was pared by 0 bases and J by 5 bases, with 20 bases between. The CDR3 spells CASSIDLSGRDRDQPQHF. In DNA, the CDR3 is TGTGCCAGTAGTATAGATCTAAGCGGCAGGGATCGCGATCAGCCCCAGCATTTT.

The chain joins TRBV7-2 to TRBJ1-6; D is unresolved. V was pared by 2 bases and J by 9 bases, with 8 bases between. The CDR3 is 13 amino acids. The V gene's germline CDR1 is SGHTA and CDR2 FQGNSA. The CDR3 region has the DNA TGTGCCAGCAGCTTAACTATAGTTTCACCCCTCCACTTT. Translating gives CASSLTIVSPLHF. Full variable domain (remainder filled in from reference TRBV7-2 and TRBJ1-6): GAGVSQSPSNKVTEKGKDVELRCDPISGHTALYWYRQSLGQGLEFLIYFQGNSAPDKSGLPSDRFSAERTGGSVSTLTIQRTQQEDSAVYLCASSLTIVSPLHFGNGTRLTVT.

The chain is built from TRBV5-1 and TRBJ2-1; 11 bases line up with TRBD2. Germline CDR1 and CDR2: SGHRS and YFSETQ. The CDR3 runs 16 residues. Unmatched junction bases numbered 3, after V lost 0 bases and J lost 4 bases. CDR3: CASSLVASGRYNEQFF. The CDR3 nucleotides read TGCGCCAGCAGCTTGGTAGCTAGCGGGAGGTACAATGAGCAGTTCTTC.

This chain uses TRBV7-2 with TRBJ2-2; 7 nucleotides match TRBD1. This CDR3 contains 16 residues. Germline loops: CDR1 SGHTA, CDR2 FQGNSA. J gave up 5 bases and V 1 base, and 7 bases lay outside the gene matches. The CDR3 loop reads CASSLVGTVPTGELFF. The DNA of the CDR3 is TGTGCCAGCAGCTTAGTCGGGACAGTTCCGACCGGGGAGCTGTTTTTT.